The text below deals with one TCR beta chain. Sequencing was performed with immunoSEQ multiplex PCR; in TCRdb, only in-frame clones are kept and a portion is missing. Counted here are about 450,000 clones, around 80% occurring once; the ten biggest clones make up about 12%. This entry is derived from a study of shared clonotypes between healthy human individuals. The V gene lost 2 bases and the J gene lost 2 bases, with 9 bases spanning the gap. The germline V gene encodes CDR1 MRHNA and CDR2 SNTAGT. The CDR3 is made up of 15 amino acids. What was sequenced was PBMCs. This TCR derives from a woman between 35 and 50 years old in good health. Some clones in this sample may be carry-over from other donors' samples. The chain couples TRBV6-4 to TRBJ2-2; no clear D. The CDR3 region is CASSDRQDNTGELFF. CDR3 bases: TGTGCCAGCAGTGACCGGCAGGATAACACCGGGGAGCTGTTTTTT.